One and the same sample provided the 26 T cell receptor beta chains below, sequenced in a study of cytomegalovirus exposure and HLA in healthy donors. PCR involved 60 Vbeta and 13 Jbeta primers. Repertoires were generated with immunoSEQ multiplex PCR, while TCRdb's copy carries only in-frame clones and drops some. The sample holds about 150,000 clones, 65% to 80% seen once. Sample: PBMCs. The receptors come from a man aged 40-55 years in good health and CMV-seropositive.

This sequence joins TRBV29-1 and TRBJ2-1; a possible D gene is TRBD2 (7 bases). This CDR3 region has 15 residues. V lost 3 bases, J lost 2 bases, and 14 bases lay in between. Germline V CDR1 and CDR2: SQVTM, ANQGSEA. CDR3 in amino acids: CSVEVVGGPYNEQFF. CDR3 bases: TGCAGCGTTGAGGTGGTCGGGGGGCCCTACAATGAGCAGTTCTTC.

The chain uses TRBV19 and TRBJ2-7; 9 bases fit TRBD2. Germline V CDR1 and CDR2: LNHDA, SQIVND (reference sequence). This CDR3 region has 16 residues. V dropped 1 base and J dropped 3; count of bases not matched to a gene: 7. The CDR3: CASSIAPSGRLYEQYF. CDR3 in DNA: TGTGCCAGTAGTATAGCCCCCAGCGGGAGGCTCTACGAGCAGTACTTC. The whole variable domain, remainder taken from reference TRBV19 and TRBJ2-7, is DGGITQSPKYLFRKEGQNVTLSCEQNLNHDAMYWYRQDPGQGLRLIYYSQIVNDFQKGDIAEGYSVSREKKESFPLTVTSAQKNPTAFYLCASSIAPSGRLYEQYFGPGTRLTVT.

The chain is built from TRBV30 and TRBJ2-7; maybe TRBD2 (5 bases). The CDR3 loop spans 13 amino acids. V was cut by 0 bases and J by 0 bases, with 6 bases left in between. Germline CDR1 is GTSNPN and CDR2 is SVGIG (reference sequence). CDR3 sequence (DNA): TGTGCCTGGAGTGTTGGGAGCTCCTACGAGCAGTACTTC. Translation gives CAWSVGSSYEQYF.

This chain joins TRBV18 and TRBJ1-1; D not resolved. Germline V gene lookup returns CDR1 KGHSH and CDR2 LQKENI. The CDR3 runs to 14 residues. The ends were cut back, 0 bases at V and 5 bases at J, with 10 bases in the middle. This CDR3 reads CASSPPHPGTEAFF. The CDR3 bases are TGTGCCAGCTCACCACCACATCCGGGGACTGAAGCTTTCTTT.

This clone was found once. The genes are TRBV5-6 and TRBJ1-1; D unresolved. There are 13 residues in the CDR3. Germline CDR1 is SGHDT and CDR2 is YYEEEE. V was cut by 4 bases and J by 7 bases, with 14 bases left in between. CDR3 sequence: CASSLDLRDEAFF. The CDR3 DNA reads TGTGCCAGCAGCCTGGACTTGAGGGATGAAGCTTTCTTT.

V and J are TRBV30 and TRBJ2-5; the match to TRBD2 covers 7 bases. CDR3 length equals 15 residues. The V segment lost 4 bases and the J segment 5 bases; nucleotides outside the gene matches: 13. CDR1 GTSNPN and CDR2 SVGIG come from the germline V gene (reference sequence). The CDR3 DNA is TGTGCCTGGACGTTTCATGGCGGGAGACAGGAGACCCAGTACTTC. It codes for CAWTFHGGRQETQYF.

This sequence joins TRBV7-2 and TRBJ1-2; 8 bases are shared with TRBD1. The CDR3 is 15 residues long. CDR1 is SGHTA and CDR2 is FQGNSA in the germline V gene. Trimming removed 3 bases from V and 2 bases from J; junction bases left unmatched: 5. The CDR3 nucleotides read TGTGCCAGCAGCTTTCGGGACAGGCCAAACTATGGCTACACCTTC. Translated, it gives CASSFRDRPNYGYTF.

This chain uses TRBV20-1 with TRBJ2-2, with D hard to call. The CDR3 is 11 amino acids. CDR1 is DFQATT, CDR2 SNEGSKA, per germline (reference sequence). The V gene lost 5 bases and the J gene lost 6 bases, with 7 bases spanning the gap. This chain's CDR3 is CSALVAGELFF. Written as DNA, the CDR3 is TGCAGTGCTCTAGTTGCCGGGGAGCTGTTTTTT.

V is TRBV6-1 and J is TRBJ2-3, with no clear D. The length of the CDR3 is 13 residues. Germline V gene lookup returns CDR1 MNHNS and CDR2 SASEGT. V gave up 0 bases and J gave up 8 bases, with 9 bases separating them. The CDR3 loop reads CASSEANGRTQYF. In DNA form, the CDR3 reads TGTGCCAGCAGTGAAGCTAATGGGCGTACGCAGTATTTT.

V gene TRBV4-1 combines with J gene TRBJ2-3, with a possible D match to TRBD2 (5 bases). The CDR3 runs to 14 residues. Germline assignment: CDR1 MGHRA and CDR2 YSYEKL. V shed 4 bases and J shed 2 bases, with 10 bases lying between them. This chain's CDR3 is CASSPREHTDTQYF. The CDR3 DNA follows: TGCGCCAGCAGCCCCCGGGAACACACAGATACGCAGTATTTT.

The V call is TRBV19, the J call TRBJ2-3, with 10 bases identical to TRBD2. Trimming cost V 1 base and J 5 bases; bases outside gene matches: 9. The CDR3 extends over 17 amino acids. Germline CDR1 reads LNHDA; CDR2 reads SQIVND (reference sequence). This CDR3 reads CASSIVPSGRGGDTQYF. The CDR3 DNA sequence: TGTGCCAGTAGTATAGTGCCAAGCGGGAGGGGCGGAGATACGCAGTATTTT.

This clone was counted once. The rearrangement joins TRBV10-3 to TRBJ2-5; TRBD1 matches at 9 bases. CDR3 length: 15 residues. Trimming took 4 bases from V and 5 from J; bases not matched to a gene: 8. The germline V gene encodes CDR1 ENHRY and CDR2 SYGVKD. The CDR3 nucleotides are TGTGCCATCAGTGTTTTAACAGGGGGCGCGGAGACCCAGTACTTC. It codes for CAISVLTGGAETQYF.

Here the CDR3 reads CASSSSEYSYNEQFF. The DNA for the CDR3 is TGTGCCAGCAGTTCCTCGGAGTACTCCTACAATGAGCAGTTCTTC. The chain links TRBV28 to TRBJ2-1; D not resolved. V lost 4 bases, J lost 0 bases, and 10 bases lay in between. Germline lookup yields CDR1 MDHEN and CDR2 SYDVKM. This CDR3 has 15 residues.

Only one count was recorded for this clone. The rearrangement links TRBV15 to TRBJ2-6; D is perhaps TRBD1 (6 bases). Trimming stripped 6 bases from V and 0 bases from J, with 12 bases between. The germline CDR1 and CDR2 sequences are LNHNV and YYDKDF (reference sequence). The CDR3 extends over 16 amino acids. Here the CDR3 reads CATRTGSNSGANVLTF. The CDR3 bases are TGTGCCACCAGAACAGGGTCCAACTCTGGGGCCAACGTCCTGACTTTC. The full variable domain, its missing parts supplied by reference TRBV15 and TRBJ2-6, is DAMVIQNPRYQVTQFGKPVTLSCSQTLNHNVMYWYQQKSSQAPKLLFHYYDKDFNNEADTPDNFQSRRPNTSFCFLDIRSPGLGDTAMYLCATRTGSNSGANVLTFGAGSRLTVL.

The chain couples TRBV7-3 to TRBJ2-3; D not resolved. The CDR3 has 13 residues. Germline V gives CDR1 SGHTA, CDR2 FQGTGA. V lost 5 bases, J lost 4 bases, and 10 bases lay in between. This chain's CDR3 is CASSKVVADTQYF. CDR3 nucleotides: TGTGCCAGCAGCAAAGTCGTAGCAGATACGCAGTATTTT.

This clone has just one count. CDR3 sequence (DNA): TGTGCCAGCAGTCCGAGGACTAGCGGATTCTACGAGCAGTACTTC. It is translated as CASSPRTSGFYEQYF. This chain joins TRBV28 and TRBJ2-7; 10 nucleotides align to TRBD2. CDR3 size: 15 residues. J gave up 3 bases and V 5 bases, and 7 bases lay outside the gene matches. Looked up from germline, CDR1 is MDHEN and CDR2 is SYDVKM.

This rearrangement joins TRBV7-9 to TRBJ2-2; 7 bases line up with TRBD2. Germline V gives CDR1 SEHNR, CDR2 FQNEAQ (reference sequence). With V trimmed by 0 bases and J by 1 base, 8 bases remained unmatched. CDR3 size: 18 residues. This chain's CDR3 is CASSLAVGTTLNTGELFF. Written as DNA, the CDR3 is TGTGCCAGCAGCTTAGCGGTTGGGACTACCTTGAACACCGGGGAGCTGTTTTTT.

This clone was seen only once. The genes are TRBV5-1 and TRBJ2-5, with D tentatively TRBD2 (5 bases). The CDR3 is 13 amino acids. Germline CDR1 and CDR2: SGHRS and YFSETQ. The V gene lost 4 bases and the J gene lost 5 bases, with 12 bases spanning the gap. CDR3 sequence (DNA): TGCGCCAGCAGCCCCCAGGAGCGGGAGACCCAGTACTTC. Amino acid sequence: CASSPQERETQYF.

The chain couples TRBV6-1 to TRBJ1-5, with 7 positions matching TRBD1. Germline values: CDR1 MNHNS, CDR2 SASEGT. The CDR3 contains 15 residues. V trimming: 8 bases; J trimming: 0 bases; junction bases outside the gene matches: 7. The CDR3 sequence is CASARDRHSNQPQHF. In nucleotides, the CDR3 is TGTGCCAGCGCCCGGGACAGACATAGCAATCAGCCCCAGCATTTT.

By sample fraction, this clone is medium-sized (0.01 to 0.1%). The CDR3 loop reads CAISEGGPDTEAFF. In nucleotides, the CDR3 is TGTGCCATCAGTGAAGGGGGCCCCGACACTGAAGCTTTCTTT. The chain employs TRBV10-3 and TRBJ1-1; 7 positions match TRBD1. This CDR3 comprises 14 residues. V shed 3 bases and J 3 bases; nucleotides not matched to a gene: 4. Germline V gene lookup returns CDR1 ENHRY and CDR2 SYGVKD.

This sequence joins TRBV6-6 and TRBJ2-7, with 8 bases matching TRBD2. CDR1 is MNHNY, CDR2 SVGAGI, per germline (reference sequence). The V gene end was trimmed by 4 bases and the J gene end by 3 bases; junction bases not matched to a gene: 8. This CDR3 contains 15 residues. The CDR3 sequence: CASSSGTRALYEQYF. CDR3 DNA sequence: TGTGCCAGCAGTTCCGGGACTAGGGCACTCTACGAGCAGTACTTC.

This clone was counted between two and nine times. This chain connects TRBV5-6 to TRBJ2-1; a weak D match, TRBD1 (6 bases). The CDR3 is 12 amino acids. Germline CDR1 and CDR2: SGHDT and YYEEEE. Trimming removed 2 bases from V and 9 bases from J, with 9 bases in between. The CDR3 loop reads CASSLEDSEQFF. The CDR3 region has the DNA TGTGCCAGCAGCTTAGAGGACAGTGAGCAGTTCTTC.

The rearrangement links TRBV6-1 to TRBJ1-1, with D maybe TRBD1 (6 bases). Looked up from germline, CDR1 is MNHNS and CDR2 is SASEGT. The CDR3 loop spans 14 amino acids. Trimming cost V 2 bases and J 6 bases, with 13 bases left between them. The CDR3 sequence: CASSETGFSAEAFF. The DNA for the CDR3 is TGTGCCAGCAGTGAAACAGGGTTTAGCGCTGAAGCTTTCTTT.

This chain connects TRBV5-1 to TRBJ2-1; 14 bases map to TRBD2. CDR1 is SGHRS, CDR2 YFSETQ, per germline. V dropped 3 bases and J dropped 5; count of bases not matched to a gene: 1. CDR3 length: 15 residues. The CDR3 reads CASSSGLAGDNEQFF. The CDR3 DNA reads as TGCGCCAGCAGCTCGGGACTAGCGGGAGACAATGAGCAGTTCTTC.

V and J are TRBV5-4 and TRBJ2-7; weak D call: TRBD2 (6 bases). Germline V gene data show CDR1 as SGHNT and CDR2 as YYREEE (reference sequence). V was clipped by 3 bases and J by 5 bases, with 15 bases between them. The CDR3 runs 14 residues. The CDR3, as DNA: TGTGCCAGCAGCTCGACGGGAGTTGTCCACGAGCAGTACTTC. It encodes CASSSTGVVHEQYF. Filled out from reference TRBV5-4 and TRBJ2-7, the complete variable domain reads ETGVTQSPTHLIKTRGQQVTLRCSSQSGHNTVSWYQQALGQGPQFIFQYYREEENGRGNFPPRFSGLQFPNYSSELNVNALELDDSALYLCASSSTGVVHEQYFGPGTRLTVT.

The CDR3 DNA sequence: TGTGCCAGCAGCCCCAGCGGGAGGGGGCCGGAGCTGTTTTTT. Its protein is CASSPSGRGPELFF. The J gene is TRBJ2-2, the V gene TRBV14; 10 bases match TRBD2. The CDR3 runs 14 residues. CDR1 is SGHDN and CDR2 is FVKESK in the germline V gene. Losses at the gene ends were 4 bases for V and 10 bases for J; bases not matched to a gene: 6.